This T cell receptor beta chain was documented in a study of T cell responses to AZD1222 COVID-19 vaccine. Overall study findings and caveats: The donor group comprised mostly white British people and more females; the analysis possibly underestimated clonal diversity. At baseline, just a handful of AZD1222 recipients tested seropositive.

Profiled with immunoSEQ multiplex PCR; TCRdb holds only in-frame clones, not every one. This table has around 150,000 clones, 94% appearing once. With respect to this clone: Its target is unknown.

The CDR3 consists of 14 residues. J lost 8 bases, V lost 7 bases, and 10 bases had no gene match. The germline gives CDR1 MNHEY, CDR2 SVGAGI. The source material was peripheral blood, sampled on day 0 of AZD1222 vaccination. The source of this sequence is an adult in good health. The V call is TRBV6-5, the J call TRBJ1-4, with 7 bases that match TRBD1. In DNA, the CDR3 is TGTGCCAGCACCCCCGGGACAGTGCGAGAAAAACTGTTTTTT. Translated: CASTPGTVREKLFF.